This T cell receptor (beta chain) was observed in a study of identical twins. Study observations and caveats: With beta out-of-frame sequences, excess sharing by twins was weaker. In monozygotic twins, models underestimated the sharing of out-of-frame TCR alpha. Reduced insertions were recorded for abundant cord blood beta clonotypes, with no such pattern in memory repertoires.

V lost 10 bases to trimming and J lost 5 bases, with 26 bases between them. Germline assignment: CDR1 MNHNS and CDR2 SASEGT. CDR3 length: 16 residues. This clonotype was seen only a few times. Its antigen is currently unknown. The authors used template switching to add a universal primer site and gave cDNA unique molecular identifiers. One entry per CDR3 protein results from TCRdb running MiXCR on the 5' RACE reads. The data hold more than 1.5 million distinct CDR3 sequences, with 32% observed a single time. The clonotype was recovered from a newborn girl in good health. The V gene is TRBV6-1, the J gene TRBJ1-1; perhaps TRBD1 as D (6 bases). The sample consisted of cord blood. CDR3 sequence reads: CAIKPLPGALFTEAFF. The CDR3 coding sequence is TGTGCCATCAAGCCTCTCCCGGGGGCATTATTTACTGAAGCTTTCTTT.